This TCR beta chain was found in a study of T-cell reconstitution after alpha-beta-depleted transplantation in children. Unique molecular identifiers were used in preparing the TCRbeta library. TCRdb re-called the PCR reads with MiXCR, one entry per CDR3 protein. The table has approximately 8,700 distinct CDR3 sequences, about 15% seen once. This clonotype was detected many times. With 5 bases removed from V and 8 bases from J, the gap between germline ends came to 21 bases. The CDR3 length is 16 residues. CDR1 SGHTA and CDR2 FQGTGA come from the germline V gene. This specimen was PBMCs, mostly from graft donor cells, taken 60 days after TCRalphabeta/CD19-depleted stem cell transplant. The sequence was obtained from a male patient younger than 18 who had a stem cell transplant for acute lymphoblastic leukemia, so the T cells may come from the graft donor. This chain uses TRBV7-3 with TRBJ1-4; D remains ambiguous. The chain's CDR3 is CASSPQPNSDREKLFF. The CDR3 bases are TGTGCCAGCAGCCCCCAACCCAACAGTGATCGGGAAAAACTGTTTTTT.